This TCR beta chain was documented in a study of STAT5B mutations in CD4+ large granular lymphocyte leukemia. Here immunoSEQ multiplex PCR was the method, and the copy in TCRdb shows in-frame clones only, minus some. This sample yields about 20,000 clones, of which 78% are seen a single time; 0.42% belongs to the top ten. There are 16 residues in the CDR3. Germline V CDR1 and CDR2: SGHAT, FQNNGV. V lost 5 bases to trimming and J lost 1 base, with 14 bases between them. The clonotype originates from a human donor in good health. This chain links TRBV11-2 with TRBJ2-2; D is tentatively TRBD1 or TRBD2 (5 bases each). The sequencing input was CD4+ T cells from blood buffy coats. CDR3 nucleotides: TGTGCCAGCAGCCAAACCGGGGCCATGAACACCGGGGAGCTGTTTTTT. It encodes CASSQTGAMNTGELFF. The full variable domain, rest sourced from reference TRBV11-2 and TRBJ2-2, is EAGVAQSPRYKIIEKRQSVAFWCNPISGHATLYWYQQILGQGPKLLIQFQNNGVVDDSQLPKDRFSAERLKGVDSTLKIQPAKLEDSAVYLCASSQTGAMNTGELFFGEGSRLTVL.